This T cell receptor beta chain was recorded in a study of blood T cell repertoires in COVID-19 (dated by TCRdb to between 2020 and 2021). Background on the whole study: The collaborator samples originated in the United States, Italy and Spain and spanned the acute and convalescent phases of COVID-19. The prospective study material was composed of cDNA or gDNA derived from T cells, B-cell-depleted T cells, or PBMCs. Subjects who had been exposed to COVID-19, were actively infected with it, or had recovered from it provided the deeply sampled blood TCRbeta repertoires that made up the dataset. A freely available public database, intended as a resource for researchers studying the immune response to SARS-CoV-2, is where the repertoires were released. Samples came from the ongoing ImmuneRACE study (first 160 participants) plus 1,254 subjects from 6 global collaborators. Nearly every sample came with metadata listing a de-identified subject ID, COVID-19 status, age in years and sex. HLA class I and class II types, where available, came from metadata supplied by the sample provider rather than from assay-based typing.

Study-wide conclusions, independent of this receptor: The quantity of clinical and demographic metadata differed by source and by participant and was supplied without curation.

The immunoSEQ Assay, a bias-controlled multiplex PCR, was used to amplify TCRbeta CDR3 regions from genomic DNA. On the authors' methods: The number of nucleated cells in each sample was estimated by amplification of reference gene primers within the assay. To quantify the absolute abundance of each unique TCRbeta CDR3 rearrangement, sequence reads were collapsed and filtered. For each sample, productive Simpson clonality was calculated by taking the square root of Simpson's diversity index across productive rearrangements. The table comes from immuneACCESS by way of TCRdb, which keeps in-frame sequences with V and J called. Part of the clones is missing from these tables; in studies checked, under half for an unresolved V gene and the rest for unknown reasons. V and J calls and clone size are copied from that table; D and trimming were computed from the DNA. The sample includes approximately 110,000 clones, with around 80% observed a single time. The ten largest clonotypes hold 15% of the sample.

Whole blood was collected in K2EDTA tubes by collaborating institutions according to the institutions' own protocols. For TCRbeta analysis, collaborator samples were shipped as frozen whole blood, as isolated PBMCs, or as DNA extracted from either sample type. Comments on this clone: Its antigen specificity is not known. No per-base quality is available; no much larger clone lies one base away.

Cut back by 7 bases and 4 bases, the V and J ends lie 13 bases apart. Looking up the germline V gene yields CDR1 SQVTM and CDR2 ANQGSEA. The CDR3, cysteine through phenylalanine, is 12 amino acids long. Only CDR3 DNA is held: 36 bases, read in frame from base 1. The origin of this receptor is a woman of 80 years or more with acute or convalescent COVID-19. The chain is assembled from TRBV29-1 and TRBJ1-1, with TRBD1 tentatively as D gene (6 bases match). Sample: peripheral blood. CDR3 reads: CSAMRGTTEAFF. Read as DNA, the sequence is TGCAGCGCAATGAGGGGGACCACTGAAGCTTTCTTT.